The next 17 T cell receptor beta chains were all read from a single sample in a study of PD-L1 blockade in urothelial cancer. The time point here: peripheral blood 6 weeks after treatment start. Here immunoSEQ multiplex PCR was the method, and the copy in TCRdb shows in-frame clones only, minus some. Of about 27,000 clones in the sample, 82% are singletons; the top ten hold 1.6%. The starting material was PBMCs, obtained around atezolizumab (anti-PD-L1) treatment. The receptors here all came from a man between 65 and 80 years old with urothelial cancer.

The rearrangement joins TRBV5-4 to TRBJ2-1; TRBD2 matches at 16 bases. The V gene end was trimmed by 4 bases and the J gene end by 7 bases; junction bases not matched to a gene: 14. The V gene's germline CDR1 is SGHNT and CDR2 YYREEE (reference sequence). CDR3 length: 19 amino acids. The CDR3 region is CASSRGGLAGGFTGNEQFF. CDR3 nucleotide sequence: TGTGCCAGCAGCCGGGGGGGACTAGCGGGAGGGTTTACCGGTAATGAGCAGTTCTTC.

V usage is TRBV5-5 and J usage is TRBJ2-2; 11 nucleotides agree with TRBD2. Trimming cost V 4 bases and J 5 bases; bases outside gene matches: 4. CDR1 SGHKS and CDR2 YYEKEE come from the germline V gene (reference sequence). This CDR3 has 15 amino acids. DNA for the CDR3: TGTGCCAGCAGCCCACTAGCGGGAGTAACCGGGGAGCTGTTTTTT. It translates to CASSPLAGVTGELFF.

This clone was counted a single time. The J gene is TRBJ2-6, the V gene TRBV5-1; 7 bases match TRBD1. The V gene's germline CDR1 is SGHRS and CDR2 YFSETQ. V gave up 4 bases and J gave up 1 base; unmatched junction bases: 5. This CDR3 is built from 16 residues. The CDR3 reads CASSPPQGSGANVLTF. CDR3 coding DNA: TGCGCCAGCAGCCCCCCACAGGGGTCTGGGGCCAACGTCCTGACTTTC.

The chain combines TRBV11-2 with TRBJ2-2; 7 nucleotides match TRBD2. The V gene end was trimmed by 5 bases and the J gene end by 0 bases; junction bases not matched to a gene: 3. This CDR3 contains 15 residues. In germline, CDR1 is SGHAT, CDR2 FQNNGV. CDR3: CASSLAETNTGELFF. CDR3 DNA sequence: TGTGCCAGCAGCCTAGCGGAGACGAACACCGGGGAGCTGTTTTTT. Full variable domain (remainder filled in from reference TRBV11-2 and TRBJ2-2): EAGVAQSPRYKIIEKRQSVAFWCNPISGHATLYWYQQILGQGPKLLIQFQNNGVVDDSQLPKDRFSAERLKGVDSTLKIQPAKLEDSAVYLCASSLAETNTGELFFGEGSRLTVL.

The chain combines TRBV10-3 with TRBJ1-3; 7 bases are a match to TRBD1. Germline V gene sequence: CDR1 ENHRY, CDR2 SYGVKD. This CDR3 has 15 amino acids. The trim removed 4 bases at V and 3 bases at J, leaving 6 bases unmatched. The CDR3 reads CAISGDSTYGNTIYF. The CDR3 DNA reads as TGTGCCATCAGTGGGGACAGTACGTATGGAAACACCATATATTTT.

The rearrangement uses TRBV7-8 and TRBJ2-3; the D is unclear. The CDR3 has 14 residues. The V gene lost 5 bases and the J gene lost 3 bases, with 12 bases spanning the gap. In germline, CDR1 is SGHVS, CDR2 FQNEAQ. As DNA, the CDR3 is TGTGCCAGCAGCCCTCAGCGAGCTACAGATACGCAGTATTTT. Its translation is CASSPQRATDTQYF. Full variable domain (missing parts from reference TRBV7-8 and TRBJ2-3): GAGVSQSPRYKVAKRGQDVALRCDPISGHVSLFWYQQALGQGPEFLTYFQNEAQLDKSGLPSDRFFAERPEGSVSTLKIQRTQQEDSAVYLCASSPQRATDTQYFGPGTRLTVL.

The chain employs TRBV9 and TRBJ2-7; D might be TRBD2 (5 bases). The length of the CDR3 is 15 residues. CDR1 and CDR2 (germline): SGDLS, YYNGEE. V was pared by 0 bases and J by 7 bases, with 17 bases between. The CDR3 region has the DNA TGTGCCAGCAGCGTAGGCTCGGGTTCTAGCATGGAGCAGTACTTC. Translating gives CASSVGSGSSMEQYF.

Judged by abundance, this clone is large. V is TRBV18 and J is TRBJ1-1, with 11 positions matching TRBD1. The V and J ends lost 3 bases and 3 bases, in that order; junction bases with no gene match: 9. Germline assignment: CDR1 KGHSH and CDR2 LQKENI. The CDR3 contains 17 residues. CDR3 in DNA: TGTGCCAGCTCACCCGAGGGTGGGGGACAGGGGGACACTGAAGCTTTCTTT. This codes for CASSPEGGGQGDTEAFF.

The J gene is TRBJ2-3, the V gene TRBV6-1, with TRBD2 as a possible D gene (6 bases). The germline V gene has CDR1 MNHNS and CDR2 SASEGT. This CDR3 spans 14 amino acids. V lost 6 bases, J lost 3 bases, and 13 bases lay in between. CDR3 in DNA: TGTGCCAGCAGGTTAGGAGGGGATACAGATACGCAGTATTTT. This sequence encodes CASRLGGDTDTQYF.

This chain links TRBV7-2 with TRBJ2-3, with D unclear. V was trimmed by 5 bases and J by 3 bases, leaving 9 bases between them. The CDR3 length is 13 residues. The germline V gene encodes CDR1 SGHTA and CDR2 FQGNSA. The CDR3 nucleotides are TGTGCCAGCAGCCCCGAGCTTACAGATACGCAGTATTTT. It encodes CASSPELTDTQYF.

The rearrangement links TRBV4-1 to TRBJ1-5; D is undetermined. Germline CDR1 reads MGHRA; CDR2 reads YSYEKL. V was pared by 0 bases and J by 7 bases, with 7 bases between. The CDR3 spans 13 residues. CDR3 in DNA: TGCGCCAGCAGCCAAGAGGGAGTCCAGCCCCAGCATTTT. Its translation: CASSQEGVQPQHF.

The chain joins TRBV6-1 to TRBJ2-2; no definite D call. Trimming took off 5 bases at V and 4 bases at J, with 11 bases between the two ends. The CDR3 length is 14 residues. From germline, CDR1 is MNHNS and CDR2 SASEGT. CDR3 protein: CASSRIRSTGELFF. The CDR3 DNA follows: TGTGCCAGCAGTCGAATACGGAGCACCGGGGAGCTGTTTTTT.

This rearrangement joins TRBV4-1 to TRBJ2-1; D is undetermined. Between the trimmed V and J ends, which lost 1 base and 5 bases, there was a span of 12 bases. In germline, CDR1 is MGHRA, CDR2 YSYEKL. This CDR3 region has 15 residues. This CDR3 is CASSQALSIDNEQFF. DNA of the CDR3: TGCGCCAGCAGCCAAGCATTGAGTATAGACAATGAGCAGTTCTTC.

This sequence joins TRBV28 and TRBJ2-7; D is ambiguous. Germline V gives CDR1 MDHEN, CDR2 SYDVKM. The CDR3 has 15 amino acids. V was clipped by 1 base and J by 3 bases, with 13 bases between them. In DNA, the CDR3 is TGTGCCAGCAGTTTATTAGTCAAAAGATTCTACGAGCAGTACTTC. The encoded protein is CASSLLVKRFYEQYF.

This sequence joins TRBV27 and TRBJ1-2, with 9 bases identical to TRBD1. There are 14 residues in the CDR3. Germline CDR1 and CDR2: MNHEY and SMNVEV (reference sequence). V lost 6 bases to trimming and J lost 8 bases; unmatched junction nucleotides: 10. The CDR3 spells CASSLQGAYDGYTF. The CDR3 DNA sequence: TGTGCCAGCAGCCTACAGGGGGCGTACGACGGCTACACCTTC.

The chain links TRBV4-3 to TRBJ1-4; D might be TRBD1 (6 bases). CDR1 is LGHNA, CDR2 YSLEER, per germline. The CDR3 length is 16 residues. Trimming cost V 0 bases and J 8 bases, with 16 bases left between them. The CDR3 is CASSQDVLGAEEKLFF. As DNA, the CDR3 is TGCGCCAGCAGCCAAGATGTCCTGGGGGCAGAGGAAAAACTGTTTTTT.

The rearrangement links TRBV4-1 to TRBJ2-7; the match to TRBD1 covers 10 bases. The junction had 7 bases not matched to a gene; V was cut back by 4 bases and J by 4 bases. The CDR3 sequence is 15 residues long. CDR1 is MGHRA, CDR2 YSYEKL, per germline. In DNA form, the CDR3 reads TGCGCCAGCAGCCGTACCACGGGACAGGGGTACGAGCAGTACTTC. The encoded protein is CASSRTTGQGYEQYF.